Below are 10 T cell receptor beta chains sequenced from a single sample in a study of blood T cell repertoires in COVID-19. Sequencing was performed with immunoSEQ multiplex PCR; in TCRdb, only in-frame clones are kept and a portion is missing. This sample has under 300,000 clones, with roughly 79% found just once. The sample was peripheral blood. The receptors come from a woman aged 60-70 years with active or convalescent COVID-19.

This clone was seen more than once but under ten times. This chain connects TRBV10-3 to TRBJ2-7; possible D gene TRBD1, 6 bases. V dropped 4 bases and J dropped 4 bases, with 14 bases sitting between them. CDR1 and CDR2 from the germline V gene are ENHRY and SYGVKD. The CDR3 is 14 residues long. CDR3 nucleotide sequence: TGTGCCATCAGTGCCGCGACAGGTGGGTACGAGCAGTACTTC. It yields the protein CAISAATGGYEQYF.

The chain combines TRBV7-2 with TRBJ1-2; a weak D match, TRBD1 (5 bases). The CDR3 extends over 14 amino acids. V lost 0 bases to trimming and J lost 4 bases, with 9 bases between them. Per germline, CDR1 SGHTA and CDR2 FQGNSA. In DNA form, the CDR3 reads TGTGCCAGCAGCTTAGCGTCCAGGGCCTATGGCTACACCTTC. It specifies CASSLASRAYGYTF.

V usage is TRBV6-5 and J usage is TRBJ1-3; TRBD1 aligns across 11 bases. V was clipped by 11 bases and J by 0 bases; unmatched bases: 6. Germline lookup yields CDR1 MNHEY and CDR2 SVGAGI. The CDR3 totals 15 residues. CDR3 in amino acids: CAYRDRGNSGNTIYF. The CDR3 nucleotides are TGTGCCTACCGGGACAGGGGGAACTCTGGAAACACCATATATTTT.

This clone was observed a few times. V usage is TRBV30 and J usage is TRBJ1-5; 7 bases match TRBD1. The CDR3 consists of 12 residues. The V and J ends lost 3 bases and 8 bases, in that order; junction bases with no gene match: 4. The germline V gene has CDR1 GTSNPN and CDR2 SVGIG (reference sequence). CDR3: CAWSLGQKPQHF. The CDR3 DNA follows: TGTGCCTGGAGCTTGGGACAGAAGCCCCAGCATTTT.

V usage is TRBV29-1 and J usage is TRBJ1-2, with 8 bases lining up with TRBD1. Germline V lookup: CDR1 SQVTM, CDR2 ANQGSEA. The trim removed 3 bases at V and 8 bases at J, leaving 14 bases unmatched. The CDR3 runs to 15 residues. The CDR3 protein is CSVEGRGLPSGGYTF. CDR3 sequence (DNA): TGCAGCGTTGAGGGCAGGGGGCTACCTTCTGGAGGCTACACCTTC.

V gene TRBV6-5 combines with J gene TRBJ1-2; no clear D gene. The germline V and J ends were trimmed by 4 bases and 1 base, with 10 bases remaining between them. The V gene's germline CDR1 is MNHEY and CDR2 SVGAGI. The CDR3 is 14 residues long. CDR3 DNA sequence: TGTGCCAGCAGTTCCGGCAGCGTTAACTATGGCTACACCTTC. Translating gives CASSSGSVNYGYTF.

The V call is TRBV5-1, the J call TRBJ1-5, with 7 bases aligning to TRBD1. The CDR3 spans 15 residues. V shed 4 bases and J 3 bases; nucleotides not matched to a gene: 7. Germline V lookup: CDR1 SGHRS, CDR2 YFSETQ. This CDR3 reads CASSVGQAPNQPQHF. CDR3 nucleotides: TGCGCCAGCAGCGTAGGACAGGCTCCCAATCAGCCCCAGCATTTT.

This clone showed up just a few times. V and J are TRBV4-1 and TRBJ1-5; 8 nucleotides agree with TRBD1. Germline V gene lookup returns CDR1 MGHRA and CDR2 YSYEKL. Trimming cost V 4 bases and J 6 bases; bases outside gene matches: 5. The CDR3 is 14 residues long. For the CDR3, the DNA is TGCGCCAGCAGCCCGCAGGGGGCAGGTCAGCCCCAGCATTTT. Translation gives CASSPQGAGQPQHF.

This clone was recorded a few times. The chain carries TRBV12-5 and TRBJ1-4; TRBD1 agrees at 7 bases. Germline V gene lookup returns CDR1 LGHNT and CDR2 FRNRAP. The CDR3 totals 12 residues. The J segment lost 5 bases and the V segment lost 9 bases, leaving 3 bases of the junction unmatched. CDR3 region: CARTGTNEKLFF. The CDR3 DNA is TGTGCTAGGACAGGGACCAATGAAAAACTGTTTTTT.

CDR3 nucleotide sequence: TGTGCCAGCAGCGTAGTGTCAGACATGAACACTGAAGCTTTCTTT. Translating it yields CASSVVSDMNTEAFF. The rearrangement links TRBV9 to TRBJ1-1; D remains ambiguous. The germline gives CDR1 SGDLS, CDR2 YYNGEE. V lost 0 bases to trimming and J lost 0 bases, with 9 bases between them. The CDR3 sequence is 15 residues long.